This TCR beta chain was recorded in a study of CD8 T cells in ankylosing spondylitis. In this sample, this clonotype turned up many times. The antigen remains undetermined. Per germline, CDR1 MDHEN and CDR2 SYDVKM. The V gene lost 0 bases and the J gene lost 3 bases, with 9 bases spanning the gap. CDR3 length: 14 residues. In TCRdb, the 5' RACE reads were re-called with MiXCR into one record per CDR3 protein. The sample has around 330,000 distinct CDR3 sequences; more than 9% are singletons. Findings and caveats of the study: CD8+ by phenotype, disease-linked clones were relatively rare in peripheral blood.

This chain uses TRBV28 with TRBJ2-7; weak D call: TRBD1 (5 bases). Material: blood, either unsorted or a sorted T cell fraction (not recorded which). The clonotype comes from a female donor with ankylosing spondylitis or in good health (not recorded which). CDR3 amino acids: CASSLWDTYYEQYF. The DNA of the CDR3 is TGTGCCAGCAGTTTATGGGACACCTACTACGAGCAGTACTTC.